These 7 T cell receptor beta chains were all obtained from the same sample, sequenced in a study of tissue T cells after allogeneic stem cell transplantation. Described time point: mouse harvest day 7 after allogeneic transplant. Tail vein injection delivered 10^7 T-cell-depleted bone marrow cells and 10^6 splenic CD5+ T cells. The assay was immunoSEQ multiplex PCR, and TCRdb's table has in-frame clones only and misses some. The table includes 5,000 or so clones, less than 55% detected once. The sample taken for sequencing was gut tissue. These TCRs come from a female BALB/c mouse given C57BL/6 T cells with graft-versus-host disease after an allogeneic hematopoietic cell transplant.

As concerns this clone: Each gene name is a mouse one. CDR3 DNA, as far as it was read: TGTGCCAGCAGTCGTCCCTGGGGGGGTTATGAACAGTAC. Translating it yields CASSRPWGGYEQY. The complete CDR3 protein is CASSRPWGGYEQYF. This chain connects TRBV26 to TRBJ2-7; 9 bases align to TRBD2. The DNA ends 1 residue before the CDR3 does, and the rest of the CDR3 is filled in from the germline J gene. CDR3 length: 14 residues. Germline V gene sequence: CDR1 KGHPV, CDR2 FQNQEV (reference sequence). V lost 4 bases to trimming and J lost 4 bases; unmatched junction nucleotides: 5. The full variable domain, its missing parts supplied by reference TRBV26 and TRBJ2-7, is NSKVIQTPRYLVKGQGQKAKMRCIPEKGHPVVFWYQQNKNNEFKFLINFQNQEVLQQIDMTEKRFSAECPSNSPCSLEIQSSEAGDSALYLCASSRPWGGYEQYFGPGTRLTVL.

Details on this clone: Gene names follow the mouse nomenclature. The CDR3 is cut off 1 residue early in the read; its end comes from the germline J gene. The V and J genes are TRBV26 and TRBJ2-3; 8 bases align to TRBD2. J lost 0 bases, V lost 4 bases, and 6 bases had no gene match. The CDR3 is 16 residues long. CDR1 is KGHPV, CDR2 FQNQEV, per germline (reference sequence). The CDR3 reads CASSPTGGLSAETLYF. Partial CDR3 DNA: TGTGCCAGCAGTCCAACTGGGGGCCTTAGTGCAGAAACGCTGTAT.

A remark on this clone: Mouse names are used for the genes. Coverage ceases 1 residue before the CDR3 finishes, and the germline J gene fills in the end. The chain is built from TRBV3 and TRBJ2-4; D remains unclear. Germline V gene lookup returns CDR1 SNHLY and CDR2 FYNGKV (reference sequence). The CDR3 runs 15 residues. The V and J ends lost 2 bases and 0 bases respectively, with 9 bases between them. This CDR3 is CASSLHEGSQNTLYF. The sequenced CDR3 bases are TGTGCCAGCAGCTTACACGAGGGAAGTCAAAACACCTTGTAC.

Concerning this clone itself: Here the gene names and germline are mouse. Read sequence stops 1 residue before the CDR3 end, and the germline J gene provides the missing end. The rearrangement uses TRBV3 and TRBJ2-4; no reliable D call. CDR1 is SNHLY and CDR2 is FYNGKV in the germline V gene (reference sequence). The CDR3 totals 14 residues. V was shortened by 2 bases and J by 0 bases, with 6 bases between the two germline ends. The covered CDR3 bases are TGTGCCAGCAGCTTACAAGCTAGTCAAAACACCTTGTAC. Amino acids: CASSLQASQNTLY. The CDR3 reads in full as CASSLQASQNTLYF.

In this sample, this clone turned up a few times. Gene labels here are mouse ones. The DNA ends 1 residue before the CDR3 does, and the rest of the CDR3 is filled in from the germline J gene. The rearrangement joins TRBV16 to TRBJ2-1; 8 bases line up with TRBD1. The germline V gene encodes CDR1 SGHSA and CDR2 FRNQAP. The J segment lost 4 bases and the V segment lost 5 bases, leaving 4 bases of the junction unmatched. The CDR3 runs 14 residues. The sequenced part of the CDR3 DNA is TGTGCAAGCAGCCCCCGGACAGGGTATGCTGAGCAGTTC. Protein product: CASSPRTGYAEQF. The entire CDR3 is CASSPRTGYAEQFF.

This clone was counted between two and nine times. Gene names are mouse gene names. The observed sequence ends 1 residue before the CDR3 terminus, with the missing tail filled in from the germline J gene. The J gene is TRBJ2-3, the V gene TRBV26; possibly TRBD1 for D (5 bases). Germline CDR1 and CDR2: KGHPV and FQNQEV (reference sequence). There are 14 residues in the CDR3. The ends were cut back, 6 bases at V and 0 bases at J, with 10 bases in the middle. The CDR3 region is CASRPGPSAETLYF. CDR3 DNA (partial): TGTGCCAGCAGACCAGGGCCTAGTGCAGAAACGCTGTAT.

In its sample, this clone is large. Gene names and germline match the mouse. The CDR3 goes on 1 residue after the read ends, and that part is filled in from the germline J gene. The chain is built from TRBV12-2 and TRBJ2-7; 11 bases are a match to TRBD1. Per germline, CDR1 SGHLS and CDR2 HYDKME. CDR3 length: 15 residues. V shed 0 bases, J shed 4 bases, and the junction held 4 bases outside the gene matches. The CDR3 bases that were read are TGTGCCAGCTCTCTCGAGGGACAGGGGGGTTATGAACAGTAC. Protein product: CASSLEGQGGYEQY. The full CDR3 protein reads CASSLEGQGGYEQYF.